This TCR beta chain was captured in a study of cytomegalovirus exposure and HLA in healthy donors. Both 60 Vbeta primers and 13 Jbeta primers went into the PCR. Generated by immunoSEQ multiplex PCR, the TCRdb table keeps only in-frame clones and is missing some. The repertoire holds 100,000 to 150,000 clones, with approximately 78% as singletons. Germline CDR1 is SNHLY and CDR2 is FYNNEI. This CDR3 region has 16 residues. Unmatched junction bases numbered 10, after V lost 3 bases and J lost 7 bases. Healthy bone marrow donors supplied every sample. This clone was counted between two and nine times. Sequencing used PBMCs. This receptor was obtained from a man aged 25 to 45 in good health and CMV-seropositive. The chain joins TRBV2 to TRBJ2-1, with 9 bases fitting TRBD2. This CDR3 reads CASSEESGRYRNEQFF. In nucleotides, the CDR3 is TGTGCCAGCAGTGAGGAAAGCGGGAGGTACCGGAATGAGCAGTTCTTC.